These 29 T cell receptor beta chains originate from one sample sequenced in a study of beta chain features in type 1 diabetes. Every bit of the isolated RNA underwent reverse transcription, so sequencing read expressed TCRB transcripts. Some clones are missing from TCRdb's copy, which holds only in-frame ones; the method was immunoSEQ multiplex PCR. The sample has just under 150,000 clones, roughly 10% seen once. The material sequenced was naive CD4+ T cells from blood. The receptors were sampled from a man between 18 and 29 years old in good health.

This clone was picked up many times. The chain joins TRBV7-9 to TRBJ2-5, with D tentatively TRBD2 (5 bases). This CDR3 is 14 amino acids long. Looked up from germline, CDR1 is SEHNR and CDR2 is FQNEAQ (reference sequence). Trimming took 6 bases from V and 5 from J, leaving 16 bases between them. CDR3 amino acids: CASSYTRVGETQYF. CDR3 DNA: TGTGCCAGCAGTTATACTAGGGTCGGGGAGACCCAGTACTTC.

The rearrangement links TRBV7-2 to TRBJ1-5, with 7 nucleotides matching TRBD1. Looked up from germline, CDR1 is SGHTA and CDR2 is FQGNSA. The CDR3 covers 16 residues. J gave up 1 base and V 5 bases, and 8 bases lay outside the gene matches. CDR3: CASSPGQDGSNQPQHF. In DNA, the CDR3 is TGTGCCAGCAGCCCCGGACAGGACGGAAGCAATCAGCCCCAGCATTTT.

This chain joins TRBV28 and TRBJ2-3; maybe TRBD2 (5 bases). The germline CDR1 and CDR2 sequences are MDHEN and SYDVKM. The CDR3 contains 13 residues. V shed 6 bases and J shed 2 bases, with 9 bases lying between them. DNA for the CDR3: TGTGCCAGCAGCGGGGTCCCCACAGATACGCAGTATTTT. Translation: CASSGVPTDTQYF.

Only a few counts were recorded for this clone. The rearrangement links TRBV7-2 to TRBJ1-2; the match to TRBD1 covers 12 bases. V shed 5 bases and J 6 bases; nucleotides not matched to a gene: 4. The CDR3 loop spans 14 amino acids. Germline V gene sequence: CDR1 SGHTA, CDR2 FQGNSA. CDR3 loop: CASSPWDRGHGYTF. The CDR3 DNA sequence: TGTGCCAGCAGCCCCTGGGACAGGGGGCATGGCTACACCTTC.

This clone occurred a few times. V gene TRBV9 combines with J gene TRBJ2-7, with 8 bases matching TRBD1. Germline V gene sequence: CDR1 SGDLS, CDR2 YYNGEE. This CDR3 is 16 amino acids long. V shed 4 bases and J 6 bases; nucleotides not matched to a gene: 15. CDR3 loop: CASSPQDQGALGEQYF. The CDR3 region has the DNA TGTGCCAGCAGCCCCCAGGACCAGGGGGCGTTGGGCGAGCAGTACTTC.

This clone was detected a few times. The J gene is TRBJ2-7, the V gene TRBV27, with D possibly TRBD1 on 6 matching bases. Trimming removed 6 bases from V and 0 bases from J, with 12 bases in between. The germline V gene encodes CDR1 MNHEY and CDR2 SMNVEV (reference sequence). CDR3 size: 14 residues. Written as DNA, the CDR3 is TGTGCCAGCAGGCAACTAGGGGGCTCCTACGAGCAGTACTTC. The encoded protein is CASRQLGGSYEQYF.

This chain connects TRBV6-5 to TRBJ1-5; D ambiguous. Germline V gene lookup returns CDR1 MNHEY and CDR2 SVGAGI. V was cut by 7 bases and J by 4 bases, with 14 bases left in between. The CDR3 loop spans 14 amino acids. CDR3 in amino acids: CASIGQNRNQPQHF. The CDR3 region has the DNA TGTGCCAGCATTGGGCAGAACCGTAATCAGCCCCAGCATTTT.

The chain carries TRBV6-4 and TRBJ1-1; weak D call: TRBD1 (6 bases). V lost 8 bases to trimming and J lost 1 base, with 17 bases between them. The CDR3 consists of 15 residues. CDR1 and CDR2 from the germline V gene are MRHNA and SNTAGT. The CDR3 bases are TGTGCCAGCGGGGGCAGGGAAAAAACGAACACTGAAGCTTTCTTT. The encoded protein is CASGGREKTNTEAFF.

This clone was seen a few times. CDR3 nucleotides: TGTGCCAGCGGGCCTCCAGGAACAGTCTTATACGAGCAGTACTTC. Translating gives CASGPPGTVLYEQYF. The chain employs TRBV7-9 and TRBJ2-7; D gene unclear. V was clipped by 8 bases and J by 4 bases, with 21 bases between them. Germline V gives CDR1 SEHNR, CDR2 FQNEAQ (reference sequence). CDR3 length: 15 amino acids.

This rearrangement joins TRBV11-2 to TRBJ1-2; TRBD1 aligns across 8 bases. The CDR3 runs 17 residues. V was clipped by 4 bases and J by 6 bases; unmatched bases: 16. Germline V gene data show CDR1 as SGHAT and CDR2 as FQNNGV. The CDR3, as DNA: TGTGCCAGCAGCTCGGTAAAGACGGGACAGGATAGGGATGGCTACACCTTC. Its protein is CASSSVKTGQDRDGYTF.

This chain links TRBV27 with TRBJ1-5; 9 bases align to TRBD1. The CDR3 consists of 18 residues. J lost 6 bases, V lost 5 bases, and 17 bases had no gene match. The V gene's germline CDR1 is MNHEY and CDR2 SMNVEV (reference sequence). This chain's CDR3 is CASSNHLPDRGESQPQHF. In DNA form, the CDR3 reads TGTGCCAGCAGTAACCACCTTCCGGACAGGGGAGAGAGTCAGCCCCAGCATTTT.

The table lists this clone with a few counts. The genes are TRBV11-2 and TRBJ2-3; 7 nucleotides agree with TRBD2. With 5 bases clipped from V and 2 bases from J, the junction kept 10 bases outside the gene matches. Germline V lookup: CDR1 SGHAT, CDR2 FQNNGV. This CDR3 has 16 residues. CDR3 nucleotides: TGTGCCAGCAGCAGCCAAGCGGGACTGCTCACAGATACGCAGTATTTT. Translated, it gives CASSSQAGLLTDTQYF.

This clone was seen a few times. This chain links TRBV7-6 with TRBJ2-3; a weak D match, TRBD2 (7 bases). The V gene lost 3 bases and the J gene lost 6 bases, with 19 bases spanning the gap. Germline-derived CDR1 and CDR2 are SGHVS and FNYEAQ. The CDR3 is 16 amino acids. The chain's CDR3 is CASSFGAGDMGDTQYF. CDR3 bases: TGTGCCAGCAGCTTTGGGGCGGGGGACATGGGGGATACGCAGTATTTT.

The rearrangement links TRBV11-2 to TRBJ2-7, with 9 bases identical to TRBD2. Germline CDR1 SGHAT, CDR2 FQNNGV. This CDR3 comprises 14 residues. V lost 1 base to trimming and J lost 6 bases; unmatched junction nucleotides: 4. As DNA, the CDR3 is TGTGCCAGCAGCTTAGGTAGCGGGGGCGGCGAGCAGTACTTC. The encoded protein is CASSLGSGGGEQYF.

V is TRBV10-2 and J is TRBJ2-1; 7 bases fit TRBD1. V gave up 8 bases and J gave up 2 bases; unmatched junction bases: 6. This CDR3 contains 14 residues. Germline V CDR1 and CDR2: WSHSY, SAAADI. CDR3: CASLTGAAYNEQFF. CDR3 nucleotide sequence: TGCGCCAGCTTAACAGGGGCGGCCTACAATGAGCAGTTCTTC.

This clone turned up a few times. This rearrangement joins TRBV30 to TRBJ1-5; TRBD1 might be the D (6 bases). CDR1 and CDR2 (germline): GTSNPN, SVGIG (reference sequence). CDR3 length: 14 amino acids. V shed 5 bases and J shed 2 bases, with 13 bases lying between them. Here the CDR3 DNA reads TGTGCCTGGGACCCCAACAGGGGCAATCAGCCCCAGCATTTT. This sequence encodes CAWDPNRGNQPQHF.

This clone was counted a few times. The chain links TRBV6-4 to TRBJ2-1; TRBD2 is a possible D gene (5 bases). The CDR3 covers 14 residues. V was pared by 3 bases and J by 6 bases, with 12 bases between. Germline CDR1 is MRHNA and CDR2 is SNTAGT. CDR3 DNA: TGTGCCAGCAGTGAGTTGCTAGGAGGCAATGAGCAGTTCTTC. Amino acids: CASSELLGGNEQFF.

The DNA for the CDR3 is TGCGCCAGCAGCCAAGATTCGGGCAGGGGTGGGGAGACCCAGTACTTC. This codes for CASSQDSGRGGETQYF. The chain links TRBV4-3 to TRBJ2-5, with D perhaps matching TRBD1 (6 bases). This CDR3 contains 16 residues. The germline gives CDR1 LGHNA, CDR2 YSLEER. Trimming shortened V by 0 bases and J by 5 bases, and 16 bases separated the two germline ends.

The rearrangement joins TRBV6-1 to TRBJ2-4; D is possibly TRBD1 (6 bases). CDR1 is MNHNS, CDR2 SASEGT, per germline. Between the trimmed V and J ends, which lost 1 base and 4 bases, there was a span of 8 bases. This CDR3 contains 14 residues. This CDR3 reads CASSEVDRKNIQYF. The CDR3 DNA reads as TGTGCCAGCAGTGAAGTGGACAGAAAAAACATTCAGTACTTC.

This chain joins TRBV5-8 and TRBJ1-2; 7 bases agree with TRBD1. The ends lost 4 bases at V and 2 bases at J; junction bases unmatched: 5. This CDR3 is 14 amino acids long. CDR1 and CDR2 from the germline V gene are SGHTS and YDEGEE. The CDR3 nucleotides read TGTGCCAGCAGCCTGGGACAGCTGAACTATGGCTACACCTTC. The encoded protein is CASSLGQLNYGYTF.

This chain connects TRBV11-2 to TRBJ2-5; 13 nucleotides line up with TRBD2. The length of the CDR3 is 16 residues. Germline lookup yields CDR1 SGHAT and CDR2 FQNNGV. Trimming cost V 5 bases and J 4 bases; bases outside gene matches: 7. CDR3 DNA sequence: TGTGCCAGCAGCACGACAAGACTAGCGGGGGGAGAGACCCAGTACTTC. As protein: CASSTTRLAGGETQYF.

This clone was counted only a few times. The chain is built from TRBV6-1 and TRBJ2-3; TRBD1 is a possible D gene (6 bases). The germline gives CDR1 MNHNS, CDR2 SASEGT. Trimming took off 4 bases at V and 0 bases at J, with 14 bases between the two ends. CDR3 length equals 16 residues. The CDR3 DNA follows: TGTGCCAGCAGTGCCCGACAGGCTACTAGCACAGATACGCAGTATTTT. Translation gives CASSARQATSTDTQYF.

This clone was seen a few times. CDR3 sequence: CASSVGGTDSGNTIYF. As DNA, the CDR3 is TGTGCCAGCAGCGTAGGCGGGACGGACTCTGGAAACACCATATATTTT. This chain uses TRBV9 with TRBJ1-3; D perhaps matches TRBD1 (5 bases). Between the trimmed V and J ends, which lost 0 bases and 0 bases, there was a span of 10 bases. The germline CDR1 and CDR2 sequences are SGDLS and YYNGEE. The CDR3 extends over 16 amino acids.

The chain couples TRBV18 to TRBJ1-5; 10 nucleotides line up with TRBD1. The CDR3 covers 17 residues. Germline values: CDR1 KGHSH, CDR2 LQKENI. The trim removed 3 bases at V and 3 bases at J, leaving 8 bases unmatched. The CDR3 DNA sequence: TGTGCCAGCTCACCTTTCGACAGGGGGCATGACAATCAGCCCCAGCATTTT. This translates into CASSPFDRGHDNQPQHF.

This clone was observed a handful of times. This chain uses TRBV7-9 with TRBJ2-3, with 12 bases matching TRBD2. This CDR3 is built from 19 residues. CDR1 is SEHNR, CDR2 FQNEAQ, per germline (reference sequence). The trim removed 5 bases at V and 0 bases at J, leaving 12 bases unmatched. CDR3 nucleotide sequence: TGTGCCAGCAGCGCCTCACTAGCGGGGGGTATCTATAGCACAGATACGCAGTATTTT. It yields the protein CASSASLAGGIYSTDTQYF.

This clone was detected only a few times. This chain uses TRBV18 with TRBJ2-2; possible D gene TRBD1, 5 bases. The V gene's germline CDR1 is KGHSH and CDR2 LQKENI. There are 15 residues in the CDR3. V lost 6 bases and J 4 bases, leaving 15 bases between the germline ends. The CDR3 nucleotides are TGTGCCAGCTCGCCGACTTCAGGGTTCACCGGGGAGCTGTTTTTT. Amino acid sequence: CASSPTSGFTGELFF.

This clone was counted between two and nine times. The chain combines TRBV4-1 with TRBJ2-2; 12 bases are shared with TRBD1. The CDR3 has 17 residues. Germline-derived CDR1 and CDR2 are MGHRA and YSYEKL. The V and J ends lost 3 bases and 6 bases, in that order; junction bases with no gene match: 8. The CDR3 loop is CASSHSRDRGRAGELFF. CDR3 sequence (DNA): TGCGCCAGCAGCCACTCCAGGGACAGGGGGCGCGCCGGGGAGCTGTTTTTT.

This clone was seen only a few times. The gene calls are TRBV5-1 and TRBJ2-1; 10 nucleotides align to TRBD2. CDR3 length: 15 residues. The germline V gene encodes CDR1 SGHRS and CDR2 YFSETQ. J gave up 5 bases and V 3 bases, and 5 bases lay outside the gene matches. The CDR3 nucleotides are TGCGCCAGCAGCTCGCGGCTAGCGGGGGACAATGAGCAGTTCTTC. Amino acids: CASSSRLAGDNEQFF.

This chain uses TRBV6-6 with TRBJ1-6, with 7 bases matching TRBD1. Germline lookup yields CDR1 MNHNY and CDR2 SVGAGI (reference sequence). The CDR3 has 13 amino acids. With 5 bases clipped from V and 14 bases from J, the junction kept 9 bases outside the gene matches. CDR3 amino acids: CASSKILDRALHF. The CDR3 DNA is TGTGCCAGCAGTAAGATCCTCGACAGGGCCCTCCACTTT.